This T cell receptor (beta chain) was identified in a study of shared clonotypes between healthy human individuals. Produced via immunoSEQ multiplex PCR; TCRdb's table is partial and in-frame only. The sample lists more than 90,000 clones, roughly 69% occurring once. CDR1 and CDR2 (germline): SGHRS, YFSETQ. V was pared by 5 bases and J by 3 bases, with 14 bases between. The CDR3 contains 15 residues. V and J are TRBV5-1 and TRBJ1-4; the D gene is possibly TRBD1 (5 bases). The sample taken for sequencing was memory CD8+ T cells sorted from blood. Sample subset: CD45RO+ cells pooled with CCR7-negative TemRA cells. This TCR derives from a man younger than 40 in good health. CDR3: CASSPWGRANEKLFF. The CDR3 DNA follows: TGCGCCAGCAGTCCCTGGGGCAGGGCTAATGAAAAACTGTTTTTT.